This T cell receptor beta chain was sequenced in a study of early T cells in non-severe SARS-CoV-2 infection. Remarks on this clonotype: Mismatch with germline at one junction end may stem from a read error.

The CDR3 totals 15 residues. CDR1 and CDR2 (germline): SGHDN, FVKESK. Individual cDNA molecules were tagged with unique molecular identifiers, the study reported. TCRdb analysed the 5' RACE reads with MiXCR anew, one entry per CDR3 protein. The data show 70,000 to 85,000 distinct CDR3 sequences, 5% seen once. The sample in question was whole blood, obtained at baseline. The chain combines TRBV14 with TRBJ2-2, with TRBD2 matching over 9 bases. The receptor comes from an adult who was a healthcare worker with PCR-confirmed SARS-CoV-2 infection or an uninfected control (not recorded which). The CDR3 protein is CGSGSSQAGTGELFF. The DNA of the CDR3 is TGCGGTAGCGGGAGTAGTCAGGCGGGCACCGGGGAGCTGTTTTTT.